These 9 T cell receptor beta chains originate from one sample sequenced in a study of blood T cell repertoires in COVID-19. TCRdb's table, derived via immunoSEQ multiplex PCR, lists solely in-frame clones and lacks some. The table lists roughly 68,000 clones, over 60% of them singletons. Sequenced material: peripheral blood. Every receptor here comes from a man aged 55 to 70 with COVID-19, enrolled during active disease.

The chain has TRBV7-9 and TRBJ2-7, with 11 positions matching TRBD2. The CDR3 has 14 amino acids. Germline V gene lookup returns CDR1 SEHNR and CDR2 FQNEAQ (reference sequence). Unmatched junction bases numbered 4, after V lost 6 bases and J lost 3 bases. This chain's CDR3 is CASRSGTSGYEQYF. The CDR3 bases are TGTGCCAGCAGATCCGGGACTAGCGGCTACGAGCAGTACTTC.

This clone appeared a single time. The chain is built from TRBV19 and TRBJ1-1; 7 bases fit TRBD1. Trimming at V came to 5 bases and at J to 4 bases, leaving 4 bases not matched to a gene. The CDR3 totals 13 residues. From germline, CDR1 is LNHDA and CDR2 SQIVND (reference sequence). This chain's CDR3 is CASSPRGVTEAFF. DNA for the CDR3: TGTGCCAGTAGTCCCAGGGGGGTCACTGAAGCTTTCTTT.

The chain recombines TRBV24-1 with TRBJ2-2, with D maybe TRBD2 (5 bases). V lost 6 bases and J lost 5, with 15 bases in between. This CDR3 contains 15 residues. Germline lookup yields CDR1 KGHDR and CDR2 SFDVKD. CDR3 residues: CATSLSGSVTGELFF. The CDR3 DNA is TGTGCCACCAGTCTATCGGGGTCGGTGACCGGGGAGCTGTTTTTT.

V gene TRBV30 combines with J gene TRBJ2-3, with 7 bases that match TRBD2. This CDR3 region has 15 residues. Looked up from germline, CDR1 is GTSNPN and CDR2 is SVGIG (reference sequence). The junction had 5 bases not matched to a gene; V was cut back by 2 bases and J by 0 bases. Here the CDR3 DNA reads TGTGCCTGGAGTAGAAGCGGGGATAGCACAGATACGCAGTATTTT. Translation: CAWSRSGDSTDTQYF.

The chain couples TRBV3-1 (or the pseudogene TRBV3-2) to TRBJ1-5; D remains unclear. The CDR3 covers 14 residues. Trimming cost V 1 base and J 6 bases, with 10 bases left between them. Per germline, CDR1 LGHDT and CDR2 YNNKEL (reference sequence). CDR3 sequence (DNA): TGTGCCAGCAGCCAAGGTAACAGCCCTCAGCCCCAGCATTTT. This encodes CASSQGNSPQPQHF.

The chain employs TRBV6-6 and TRBJ1-4, with 7 bases lining up with TRBD1. In germline, CDR1 is MNHNY, CDR2 SVGAGI (reference sequence). V lost 6 bases, J lost 3 bases, and 4 bases stayed unmatched. This CDR3 region has 14 residues. In DNA, the CDR3 is TGTGCCAGCAGGGCAGGGACAGCTAATGAAAAACTGTTTTTT. Translated, it gives CASRAGTANEKLFF.

This chain joins TRBV7-3 and TRBJ2-5, with D maybe TRBD1 (8 bases). The CDR3 sequence is 14 residues long. Trimming removed 5 bases at V and 5 bases at J, with 15 bases between. Looked up from germline, CDR1 is SGHTA and CDR2 is FQGTGA. CDR3 in amino acids: CASSRGQGGETQYF. As DNA, the CDR3 is TGTGCCAGCAGCAGAGGACAGGGAGGGGAGACCCAGTACTTC.

The chain has TRBV11-3 and TRBJ1-1, with a tentative D call TRBD1 (5 bases). CDR1 is SGHNT, CDR2 YENEEA, per germline. The CDR3 length is 15 residues. Trimming left V 1 base short and J 0 bases short, with 9 bases between. The CDR3 reads CASSLAQGMNTEAFF. CDR3 in DNA: TGTGCCAGCAGCTTAGCGCAGGGAATGAACACTGAAGCTTTCTTT.

The chain recombines TRBV2 with TRBJ2-7; possibly TRBD1 for D (6 bases). This CDR3 has 12 residues. The ends were cut back, 5 bases at V and 5 bases at J, with 10 bases in the middle. CDR1 SNHLY and CDR2 FYNNEI come from the germline V gene. CDR3 sequence: CASSRTVHEQYF. The CDR3 region has the DNA TGTGCCAGCAGTCGGACAGTCCACGAGCAGTACTTC. The whole variable domain, filled in from reference TRBV2 and TRBJ2-7, reads EPEVTQTPSHQVTQMGQEVILRCVPISNHLYFYWYRQILGQKVEFLVSFYNNEISEKSEIFDDQFSVERPDGSNFTLKIRSTKLEDSAMYFCASSRTVHEQYFGPGTRLTVT.